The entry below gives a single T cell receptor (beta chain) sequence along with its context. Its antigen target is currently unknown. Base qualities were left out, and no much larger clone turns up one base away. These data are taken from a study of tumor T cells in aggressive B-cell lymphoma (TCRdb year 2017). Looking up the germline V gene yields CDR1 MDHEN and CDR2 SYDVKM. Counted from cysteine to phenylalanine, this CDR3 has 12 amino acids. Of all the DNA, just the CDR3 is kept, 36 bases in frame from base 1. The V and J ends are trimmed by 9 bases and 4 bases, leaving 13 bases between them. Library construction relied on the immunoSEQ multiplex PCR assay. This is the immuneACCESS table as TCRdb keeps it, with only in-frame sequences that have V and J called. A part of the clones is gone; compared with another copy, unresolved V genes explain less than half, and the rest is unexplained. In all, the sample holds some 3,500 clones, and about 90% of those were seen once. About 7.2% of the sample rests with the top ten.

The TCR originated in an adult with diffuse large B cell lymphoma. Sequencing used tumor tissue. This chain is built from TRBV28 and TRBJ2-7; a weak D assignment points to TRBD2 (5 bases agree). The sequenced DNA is TGTGCCAGTACCGGCTGGACTTACGAGCAGTACTTC. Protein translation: CASTGWTYEQYF.